What follows describes a single T cell receptor beta chain. Its antigen is unknown. The extraction recovered at least 5.5 micrograms of total RNA per sample. The data were obtained in a study of blood T cells in healthy people across ages. The CDR3 has 13 residues. Per germline, CDR1 MNHEY and CDR2 SVGAGI. The ends lost 8 bases at V and 5 bases at J; junction bases unmatched: 5. Study-wide findings and caveats: The CMV status of each donor remained undetermined, and this could have confounded shifts in expanded clonotypes. Age advanced and TCR beta diversity per million T cells fell, roughly linearly.

A second roughly 6 to 12 cycle PCR used barcoded and J-beta primers. Unique molecular identifiers of 12 random nucleotides labeled each cDNA. TCRdb reprocessed the 5' RACE reads via MiXCR and lists one record per CDR3 protein. The sample includes roughly 1.5 million distinct CDR3 sequences, 35% to 45% of them seen just once. The sequenced sample consisted of blood. This clonotype was obtained from a woman under 30 in good health. The chain recombines TRBV6-5 with TRBJ1-5, with 8 positions matching TRBD1. The CDR3 loop is CASAQGAYQPQHF. The CDR3 DNA reads TGTGCCAGCGCCCAGGGGGCGTATCAGCCCCAGCATTTT.